This is a list of T cell receptor beta chains from one sample in a study of T cell responses to AZD1222 COVID-19 vaccine. The method was immunoSEQ multiplex PCR; TCRdb's version includes in-frame clones alone and lacks a portion of them. The sample comprises under 200,000 clones, 91% of which are singletons, and around 1.8% rests with the top ten. Here the sequenced sample was peripheral blood, taken on day 0 of AZD1222 vaccination. These receptor sequences come from an adult in good health. Both conserved end residues are part of each CDR3. The D gene is left open where the match is weak. Size is omitted from some rows. Given values are once, few, many or a class for expanded clones.

J,size,V,D,CDR3,DNA
TRBJ2-1,NA,TRBV23-1,TRBD1,CASSQSAGTGGLYNEQFF,TGCGCCAGCAGTCAATCGGCTGGTACAGGGGGGTTATACAATGAGCAGTTCTTC
TRBJ2-7,NA,TRBV5-1,NA,CASSPDSDRTYEQYF,TGCGCCAGCAGCCCTGACAGCGACCGGACCTACGAGCAGTACTTC
TRBJ1-2,NA,TRBV6-2/TRBV6-3,NA,CASSYLGRGGYTF,TGTGCCAGCAGTTACCTGGGGCGTGGTGGCTACACCTTC
TRBJ2-7,NA,TRBV30,NA,CAWSALTGAYEQYF,TGTGCCTGGAGTGCATTAACAGGAGCCTACGAGCAGTACTTC
TRBJ2-5,NA,TRBV7-9,NA,CASSPSGSQETQYF,TGTGCCAGCAGCCCTTCCGGGAGCCAAGAGACCCAGTACTTC
TRBJ1-6,NA,TRBV6-2/TRBV6-3,TRBD1,CASSSPGQKVGSPLHF,TGTGCCAGCAGTTCACCGGGACAGAAAGTAGGTTCACCCCTCCACTTT
TRBJ1-1,NA,TRBV29-1,NA,CSAGHNTEAFF,TGCAGCGCGGGACACAACACTGAAGCTTTCTTT
TRBJ1-2,NA,TRBV27,TRBD1,CASSHGDRGDYGYTF,TGTGCCAGCAGTCACGGGGACAGGGGCGACTATGGCTACACCTTC
TRBJ1-2,once,TRBV27,NA,CASSRWGQDYGYTF,TGTGCCAGCAGTCGGTGGGGACAAGACTATGGCTACACCTTC
TRBJ2-7,NA,TRBV11-3,NA,CASSLASSYEQYF,TGTGCCAGCAGCTTGGCTAGCTCCTACGAGCAGTACTTC
TRBJ1-1,NA,TRBV4-3,NA,CASSQTQGFYTEAFF,TGCGCCAGCAGCCAGACTCAGGGCTTCTACACTGAAGCTTTCTTT
TRBJ1-5,NA,TRBV6-6,NA,CASSSTPGPNQPQHF,TGTGCCAGCAGTTCGACTCCGGGACCTAATCAGCCCCAGCATTTT
TRBJ1-5,NA,TRBV9,NA,CASSVGAFSNQPQHF,TGTGCCAGCAGCGTAGGGGCGTTCTCCAATCAGCCCCAGCATTTT
TRBJ1-1,NA,TRBV6-5,NA,CASSYDEGVVGAFF,TGTGCCAGCAGTTACGATGAGGGGGTAGTAGGAGCTTTCTTT
TRBJ2-7,NA,TRBV29-1,NA,CSGVGFGEQYF,TGCAGCGGGGTGGGGTTCGGCGAGCAGTACTTC
TRBJ2-7,NA,TRBV28,NA,CAIGVLSSYEQYF,TGTGCCATCGGCGTCCTAAGCTCCTACGAGCAGTACTTC
TRBJ1-1,NA,TRBV5-1,NA,CASSLGGRTEAFF,TGCGCCAGCAGCTTGGGGGGTCGGACTGAAGCTTTCTTT
TRBJ2-7,NA,TRBV6-2/TRBV6-3,TRBD1,CASSKGQIGPSYEQYF,TGTGCCAGCAGTAAGGGACAGATCGGGCCCTCCTACGAGCAGTACTTC
TRBJ2-7,NA,TRBV30,TRBD2,CAWSVARLAGGDEQYF,TGTGCCTGGAGTGTAGCAAGACTAGCGGGAGGAGATGAGCAGTACTTC
TRBJ2-7,NA,TRBV11-3,NA,CASSLRGVGDWGEQYF,TGTGCCAGCAGCTTGAGAGGGGTGGGGGATTGGGGAGAGCAGTACTTC
TRBJ2-2,NA,TRBV24-1,NA,CATSTYRNTGELFF,TGTGCCACCAGCACATACAGGAACACCGGGGAGCTGTTTTTT
TRBJ2-2,NA,TRBV4-3,NA,CASSQGPTGELFF,TGCGCCAGCAGCCAGGGACCTACCGGGGAGCTGTTTTTT
TRBJ2-7,NA,TRBV4-3,NA,CASSQEVTDSYEQYF,TGCGCCAGCAGCCAAGAAGTCACAGACTCCTACGAGCAGTACTTC
TRBJ1-2,once,TRBV6-2/TRBV6-3,NA,CASSVDSNYGYTF,TGTGCCAGCAGTGTAGACAGCAACTATGGCTACACCTTC
TRBJ1-3,NA,TRBV3-1/TRBV3-2,TRBD1,CASSRSGTGGFSGNTIYF,TGTGCCAGCAGCCGATCCGGGACAGGGGGGTTTTCTGGAAACACCATATATTTT
TRBJ2-2,NA,TRBV5-1,TRBD2,CASSLEVLAVTELFF,TGCGCCAGCAGCTTGGAGGTGCTAGCGGTTACAGAGCTGTTTTTT
TRBJ2-1,NA,TRBV11-2,NA,CASSLGWGRSYNEQFF,TGTGCCAGCAGCTTAGGGTGGGGGAGGTCCTACAATGAGCAGTTCTTC
TRBJ1-2,NA,TRBV30,NA,CAWSGGGRYTF,TGTGCCTGGAGTGGGGGGGGACGCTACACCTTC
TRBJ1-3,NA,TRBV11-2,NA,CASSFGGRVPGNTIYF,TGTGCCAGCAGCTTCGGGGGGAGGGTGCCTGGAAACACCATATATTTT
TRBJ2-3,NA,TRBV5-8,TRBD2,CASSFGLAGGYRSTDTQYF,TGTGCCAGCAGCTTTGGACTAGCGGGAGGTTATCGTAGCACAGATACGCAGTATTTT
TRBJ1-2,NA,TRBV18,TRBD1,CASSQGQGGIGYTF,TGTGCCAGCTCACAAGGACAGGGAGGAATAGGCTACACCTTC
TRBJ1-5,few,TRBV28,NA,CASRPQSGEEQPQHF,TGTGCCAGCAGACCCCAGTCCGGGGAGGAACAGCCCCAGCATTTT
TRBJ1-2,NA,TRBV5-4,TRBD1,CASSTGGTGYGYGYTF,TGTGCCAGCAGCACCGGTGGGACAGGGTACGGCTATGGCTACACCTTC
TRBJ2-6,NA,TRBV5-6,TRBD1,CASSFDRGKAGANVLTF,TGTGCCAGCAGCTTCGACAGGGGAAAGGCTGGGGCCAACGTCCTGACTTTC
TRBJ1-2,NA,TRBV7-9,NA,CASSLLTENYGYTF,TGTGCCAGCAGCTTATTGACAGAGAACTATGGCTACACCTTC
TRBJ1-2,NA,TRBV6-1,NA,CASSEDSKHTF,TGTGCCAGCAGTGAAGACAGCAAACACACCTTC
TRBJ2-1,NA,TRBV5-4,TRBD2,CASSRLAGGSYNEQFF,TGTGCCAGCAGCCGACTAGCGGGAGGCTCCTACAATGAGCAGTTCTTC
TRBJ2-1,once,TRBV9,NA,CASSGPGAGAYNEQFF,TGTGCCAGCAGCGGCCCGGGGGCGGGGGCCTACAATGAGCAGTTCTTC
TRBJ2-5,NA,TRBV19,NA,CASNAQAQETQYF,TGTGCCAGTAACGCTCAGGCCCAAGAGACCCAGTACTTC
TRBJ1-1,NA,TRBV10-3,TRBD1,CAIKTGEWDTEAFF,TGTGCCATCAAGACAGGGGAATGGGACACTGAAGCTTTCTTT
TRBJ2-5,NA,TRBV28,TRBD2,CASSQTPGLAETQYF,TGTGCCAGCAGTCAGACCCCGGGACTAGCGGAGACCCAGTACTTC